This passage covers 9 T cell receptor beta chains from one sample sequenced in a study of early T cells in non-severe SARS-CoV-2 infection (dated by TCRdb to 2020 to 2022). Libraries were built with 5' RACE. TCRdb lists the instrument as NextSeq 500. In-frame beta chains were kept once TCRdb had trimmed the public reads at Q25 with fastp and called clones with MiXCR. Rows matching on CDR3 protein sequence are summarized as one entry with the most common DNA and genes. Across this sample there are 60,000 to 75,000 distinct CDR3 sequences, with about 11% seen only once. Roughly 6.8% of the sample comes from the top ten. Sequenced sample: whole blood. All receptors derive from an adult who was a healthcare worker with PCR-confirmed SARS-CoV-2 infection or an uninfected control (not recorded which).

This clonotype has ten or more counts. This sequence joins TRBV3-1 and TRBJ1-4; no clear D. The germline gives CDR1 LGHDT, CDR2 YNNKEL (reference sequence). The CDR3 runs to 12 residues. Trimming took off 6 bases at V and 7 bases at J, with 9 bases between the two ends. DNA for the CDR3: TGTGCCAGCAGGGTAGGGAGTGAAAAACTGTTTTTT. Amino acids: CASRVGSEKLFF.

This clonotype was recorded a few times. The chain employs TRBV7-9 and TRBJ2-1; the D is unclear. Germline assignment: CDR1 SEHNR and CDR2 FQNEAQ (reference sequence). The CDR3 is made up of 13 amino acids. Trimming took 2 bases from V and 5 from J, leaving 7 bases between them. The CDR3 nucleotides are TGTGCCAGCAGCTTACGATCAAACAATGAGCAGTTCTTC. It specifies CASSLRSNNEQFF. The full variable domain, rest sourced from reference TRBV7-9 and TRBJ2-1, is DTGVSQNPRHKITKRGQNVTFRCDPISEHNRLYWYRQTLGQGPEFLTYFQNEAQLEKSRLLSDRFSAERPKGSFSTLEIQRTEQGDSAMYLCASSLRSNNEQFFGPGTRLTVL.

The chain combines TRBV4-2 with TRBJ2-2, with 10 positions matching TRBD2. J was trimmed by 3 bases and V by 3 bases; bases with no gene match: 7. This CDR3 region has 17 residues. Germline lookup yields CDR1 LGHNA and CDR2 YNFKEQ. This CDR3 reads CASSQALLAGYTGELFF. The CDR3 region has the DNA TGTGCCAGCAGCCAGGCCCTACTAGCGGGGTACACCGGGGAGCTGTTTTTT.

This chain uses TRBV7-6 with TRBJ2-1; 8 positions match TRBD2. V was pared by 5 bases and J by 0 bases, with 3 bases of the junction left unmatched. The length of the CDR3 is 15 residues. CDR1 is SGHVS, CDR2 FNYEAQ, per germline. Here the CDR3 reads CASSRGGVSYNEQFF. The CDR3 DNA reads as TGTGCCAGCAGCCGGGGGGGAGTCTCCTACAATGAGCAGTTCTTC.

This clonotype turned up a few times. The J gene is TRBJ1-5, the V gene TRBV19, with D possibly TRBD1 on 5 matching bases. The CDR3 runs 16 residues. Germline-derived CDR1 and CDR2 are LNHDA and SQIVND (reference sequence). V was shortened by 5 bases and J by 6 bases, with 20 bases between the two germline ends. CDR3 sequence reads: CASSSRGRGDGQPQHF. CDR3 in DNA: TGTGCCAGTAGTTCCCGCGGGCGGGGGGACGGTCAGCCCCAGCATTTT.

This clonotype occurred many times. The chain uses TRBV2 and TRBJ2-1; TRBD2 aligns across 7 bases. Unmatched junction bases numbered 7, after V lost 8 bases and J lost 9 bases. The CDR3 spans 12 residues. The germline V gene encodes CDR1 SNHLY and CDR2 FYNNEI. As DNA, the CDR3 is TGTGCCAGCGGGGGGGGATTTAGTGAGCAGTTCTTC. It yields the protein CASGGGFSEQFF.

This clonotype was counted many times. The rearrangement uses TRBV30 and TRBJ1-1, with D uncertain. The V end lost 3 bases, the J end lost 1 base, and 15 bases lay between the germline ends. The germline gives CDR1 GTSNPN, CDR2 SVGIG (reference sequence). This CDR3 contains 15 residues. CDR3: CAWSAIGVANTEAFF. In DNA, the CDR3 is TGTGCCTGGAGCGCTATCGGAGTGGCGAACACTGAAGCTTTCTTT.

This clonotype has at least ten counts. The chain links TRBV25-1 to TRBJ2-7, with 8 positions matching TRBD2. Germline assignment: CDR1 MGHDK and CDR2 SYGVNS. The junction had 7 bases not matched to a gene; V was cut back by 6 bases and J by 0 bases. The CDR3 length is 15 residues. For the CDR3, the DNA is TGTGCCAGCAGGCCTAGCGGGTCGAGCTCCTACGAGCAGTACTTC. Amino acid sequence: CASRPSGSSSYEQYF.

There are a few counts of this clonotype. The chain links TRBV5-1 to TRBJ2-7, with a weak D call TRBD2 (6 bases). Germline-derived CDR1 and CDR2 are SGHRS and YFSETQ. This CDR3 is 14 amino acids long. The V and J ends lost 4 bases and 5 bases respectively, with 16 bases between them. This CDR3 is CASSRTGLWDEQYF. For the CDR3, the DNA is TGCGCCAGCAGCCGGACGGGACTTTGGGACGAGCAGTACTTC.